Listed below are T cell receptor beta chains from one sample, sequenced in a study of T-cell reconstitution after alpha-beta-depleted transplantation in children. One entry per CDR3 protein, called by TCRdb with MiXCR from the PCR reads. This table holds around 410,000 distinct CDR3 sequences, roughly 11% found once. This material consisted of PBMCs from the stem cell graft donor, taken from the stem cell graft. The receptors were gathered from a human donor who donated a stem cell graft to a child with acute myeloid leukemia. The CDR3 runs from the conserved cysteine through the conserved F or W. The order of the fields is CDR3 length, J gene, D gene, clone size, V gene, CDR3 protein, CDR3 DNA. The D gene is left open where the match is weak. The listing skips clone size in some rows; elsewhere it reads once, few, many or a size class.

14	TRBJ1-5	-	many	TRBV9	CASSVDGSNQPQHF	TGTGCCAGCAGCGTAGATGGAAGCAATCAGCCCCAGCATTTT
15	TRBJ2-3	-	-	TRBV11-1	CASSLVAGWSDTQYF	TGTGCCAGCAGCTTAGTCGCAGGGTGGTCGGATACGCAGTATTTT
17	TRBJ2-6	-	few	TRBV21-1	CASSKAGGPSGANVLTF	TGTGCCAGCAGCAAGGCAGGGGGACCCTCTGGGGCCAACGTCCTGACTTTC
17	TRBJ2-7	TRBD1	once	TRBV20-1	CSVWGPDDRGEPYEQYF	TGCAGTGTCTGGGGGCCGGATGACAGGGGAGAACCCTACGAGCAGTACTTC
16	TRBJ2-1	TRBD2	few	TRBV5-8	CASSTGTSENHNEQFF	TGTGCCAGCAGCACCGGGACTAGCGAGAATCACAATGAGCAGTTCTTC
14	TRBJ2-3	TRBD2	-	TRBV6-1	CASVKPGLANTQYF	TGTGCCAGCGTCAAACCGGGACTAGCAAATACGCAGTATTTT
15	TRBJ2-7	-	-	TRBV4-1	CASSQGRADGYEQYF	TGCGCCAGCAGCCAAGGAAGGGCGGATGGCTACGAGCAGTACTTC
14	TRBJ2-6	-	many	TRBV7-6	CASGSRSGANVLTF	TGTGCCAGCGGGAGTCGCTCTGGGGCCAACGTCCTGACTTTC
14	TRBJ1-1	-	-	TRBV27	CASTNGLGNTEAFF	TGTGCCAGCACCAACGGGCTTGGGAACACTGAAGCTTTCTTT
17	TRBJ1-1	TRBD1	few	TRBV6-2/TRBV6-3	CASSYSIRDRLNTEAFF	TGTGCCAGCAGTTACTCGATACGGGACAGGTTGAACACTGAAGCTTTCTTT
13	TRBJ2-7	-	many	TRBV5-1	CASSPQGDYEQYF	TGCGCCAGCAGCCCACAGGGAGACTACGAGCAGTACTTC
21	TRBJ2-1	TRBD2	-	TRBV11-2	CASSLVWGLAGRGGSYNEQFF	TGTGCCAGCAGCTTAGTCTGGGGACTAGCGGGAAGAGGTGGCTCCTACAATGAGCAGTTCTTC
13	TRBJ2-5	TRBD1	-	TRBV20-1	CSAPGQGVETQYF	TGCAGTGCCCCTGGACAGGGGGTGGAGACCCAGTACTTC
15	TRBJ2-2	-	few	TRBV6-2/TRBV6-3	CASSYSASATGELFF	TGTGCCAGCAGTTACTCGGCGTCAGCTACCGGGGAGCTGTTTTTT
13	TRBJ2-3	-	-	TRBV6-2/TRBV6-3	CASRKTVADTQYF	TGTGCCAGCAGAAAGACTGTGGCAGATACGCAGTATTTT
15	TRBJ2-5	TRBD2	few	TRBV7-2	CASSLTREALETQYF	TGTGCCAGCAGCTTAACACGGGAGGCTTTGGAGACCCAGTACTTC
14	TRBJ2-3	-	many	TRBV15	CATSRMGSTDTQYF	TGTGCCACCAGCAGGATGGGAAGTACGGATACGCAGTATTTT
16	TRBJ2-5	TRBD2	-	TRBV5-1	CASSPTSGGAYETQYF	TGCGCCAGCAGCCCGACTAGCGGGGGGGCCTATGAGACCCAGTACTTC
13	TRBJ1-1	-	few	TRBV6-6	CASSYSHQGEAFF	TGTGCCAGCAGTTACTCCCACCAGGGTGAAGCTTTCTTT
16	TRBJ2-5	TRBD2	few	TRBV6-1	CASSPFTSGVEETQYF	TGTGCCAGCAGCCCGTTCACTAGCGGGGTAGAAGAGACCCAGTACTTC
12	TRBJ1-1	-	many	TRBV7-9	CASSATIPEAFF	TGTGCCAGCAGCGCGACGATCCCTGAAGCTTTCTTT
13	TRBJ1-5	-	-	TRBV6-5	CASSYDRGMPQHF	TGTGCCAGCAGTTACGATAGGGGGATGCCCCAGCATTTT
14	TRBJ1-6	-	few	TRBV3-1	CASSQSEQVSPLHF	TGTGCCAGCAGCCAATCGGAACAGGTGTCACCCCTCCACTTT
13	TRBJ2-5	-	-	TRBV6-6	CASSRTQGETQYF	TGTGCCAGCAGTAGAACCCAAGGAGAGACCCAGTACTTC
16	TRBJ1-1	-	-	TRBV5-8	CASSIELGQGNTEAFF	TGTGCCAGCAGCATCGAGTTGGGGCAGGGCAACACTGAAGCTTTCTTT
13	TRBJ2-5	TRBD1	-	TRBV20-1	CSERGLGEETQYF	TGCAGTGAGAGGGGGCTAGGGGAGGAGACCCAGTACTTC
16	TRBJ1-4	-	many	TRBV9	CASSAADGGDYEKLFF	TGTGCCAGCAGCGCCGCTGACGGGGGTGACTATGAAAAACTGTTTTTT
13	TRBJ2-3	-	-	TRBV20-1	CSAAPVVTDTQYF	TGCAGTGCTGCCCCGGTGGTTACAGATACGCAGTATTTT
12	TRBJ2-5	-	-	TRBV10-3	CAISGGQETQYF	TGTGCCATCAGTGGAGGGCAAGAGACCCAGTACTTC
16	TRBJ1-2	TRBD1	few	TRBV6-1	CASSTVGQGASYGYTF	TGTGCCAGCAGTACCGTAGGACAGGGGGCGAGCTATGGCTACACCTTC
16	TRBJ2-5	-	-	TRBV5-1	CASSLAVSAEQETQYF	TGCGCCAGCAGCTTGGCCGTGAGCGCCGAACAAGAGACCCAGTACTTC
14	TRBJ2-3	-	-	TRBV7-6	CASSFGLRSDTQYF	TGTGCCAGCAGCTTTGGACTACGGAGTGATACGCAGTATTTT
15	TRBJ1-1	TRBD1	many	TRBV6-1	CASNRRDRLNTEAFF	TGTGCCAGCAACCGAAGGGACAGATTGAACACTGAAGCTTTCTTT
12	TRBJ1-1	-	-	TRBV13	CASTIGGNEAFF	TGTGCCAGCACCATTGGGGGGAATGAAGCTTTCTTT
15	TRBJ2-5	-	few	TRBV27	CASSLNPGAQETQYF	TGTGCCAGCAGTTTAAACCCGGGAGCACAAGAGACCCAGTACTTC
14	TRBJ1-4	-	few	TRBV29-1	CSVDPRGRNEKLFF	TGCAGCGTTGACCCCCGGGGGCGGAATGAAAAACTGTTTTTT
11	TRBJ2-3	-	-	TRBV20-1	CSAIKGDTQYF	TGCAGTGCTATAAAGGGAGATACGCAGTATTTT
14	TRBJ2-1	TRBD2	-	TRBV7-2	CASSFTSVEDEQFF	TGTGCCAGCAGCTTTACTAGCGTAGAGGATGAGCAGTTCTTC
13	TRBJ2-3	-	few	TRBV11-1	CASTEGFSDTQYF	TGTGCCAGCACGGAGGGGTTCTCAGATACGCAGTATTTT
13	TRBJ1-2	-	-	TRBV19	CASTAGSHYGYTF	TGTGCCAGTACCGCAGGGAGCCACTATGGCTACACCTTC
15	TRBJ2-2	TRBD1	-	TRBV7-8	CASSLYRGHTGELFF	TGTGCCAGCAGCCTCTACAGGGGACACACCGGGGAGCTGTTTTTT
14	TRBJ1-6	TRBD1	few	TRBV9	CASSVEQGSSPLHF	TGTGCCAGCAGCGTAGAACAGGGGAGTTCACCCCTCCACTTT
16	TRBJ2-3	TRBD2	-	TRBV5-1	CASRRLAGGGTDTQYF	TGCGCCAGCCGGAGACTAGCGGGAGGGGGCACAGATACGCAGTATTTT
17	TRBJ2-3	TRBD2	-	TRBV10-3	CASSEWTSGGESQTQYF	TGTGCCAGCAGTGAGTGGACTAGCGGGGGTGAATCCCAGACGCAGTATTTT
19	TRBJ2-7	-	many	TRBV9	CASSVVPGGRLATPAEQYF	TGTGCCAGCAGCGTAGTCCCAGGGGGAAGGCTAGCGACCCCCGCCGAGCAGTACTTC
17	TRBJ2-3	TRBD2	few	TRBV20-1	CSASWSLAGGSTDTQYF	TGCAGTGCTAGTTGGAGCCTAGCGGGGGGTAGCACAGATACGCAGTATTTT
17	TRBJ2-7	-	-	TRBV4-2	CASSQGPPGPPTHEQYF	TGTGCCAGCAGCCAAGGTCCACCGGGCCCTCCTACCCACGAGCAGTACTTC
16	TRBJ1-3	-	few	TRBV3-1	CASSHSGRGAGNTIYF	TGTGCCAGCAGCCACTCAGGGAGGGGTGCTGGAAACACCATATATTTT
14	TRBJ2-5	-	few	TRBV6-1	CASNPGGLQETQYF	TGTGCCAGCAACCCAGGGGGGCTCCAAGAGACCCAGTACTTC
15	TRBJ1-4	-	few	TRBV5-5	CASSYQYATNEKLFF	TGTGCCAGCAGCTACCAGTACGCAACTAATGAAAAACTGTTTTTT
15	TRBJ2-5	TRBD2	-	TRBV11-1	CASSWTSGSGETQYF	TGTGCCAGCAGCTGGACTAGCGGGAGTGGAGAGACCCAGTACTTC
14	TRBJ2-5	-	-	TRBV7-3	CASSLQGGSWTQYF	TGTGCCAGCAGCCTTCAGGGTGGGAGTTGGACCCAGTACTTC
12	TRBJ2-7	-	few	TRBV6-1	CASISGAYEQYF	TGTGCCAGCATATCGGGGGCCTACGAGCAGTACTTC
15	TRBJ1-2	TRBD1	few	TRBV6-1	CASSPPGGGIYGYTF	TGTGCCAGCAGCCCTCCAGGGGGGGGCATCTATGGCTACACCTTC
13	TRBJ1-5	-	many	TRBV28	CASRLGGNQPQHF	TGTGCCAGCAGACTTGGAGGGAATCAGCCCCAGCATTTT
17	TRBJ2-1	TRBD2	many	TRBV5-1	CASSLAVGLAGYNEQFF	TGCGCCAGCAGCTTGGCCGTAGGGCTAGCGGGATACAATGAGCAGTTCTTC
16	TRBJ2-5	-	-	TRBV20-1	CSARDIKDVPQETQYF	TGCAGTGCTAGAGATATTAAGGATGTCCCCCAAGAGACCCAGTACTTC
14	TRBJ2-5	-	-	TRBV6-5	CASRLASSMKTQYF	TGTGCCAGCAGATTAGCCTCTTCGATGAAGACCCAGTACTTC
12	TRBJ1-2	-	few	TRBV7-9	CASSLPDSGYTF	TGTGCCAGCAGCTTACCAGACAGCGGCTACACCTTC